A single sample is the source of the 18 T cell receptor beta chains below, sequenced in a study of blood T cell repertoires in COVID-19. TCRdb's copy holds only in-frame clones and misses some; the assay was immunoSEQ multiplex PCR. The table has approximately 46,000 clones, around 84% seen once; the top ten hold approximately 7.1%. The sample taken for sequencing was peripheral blood. Receptors originate from a human donor in a cohort sampled during active COVID-19.

V usage is TRBV30 and J usage is TRBJ2-3; 9 bases are shared with TRBD1. Looked up from germline, CDR1 is GTSNPN and CDR2 is SVGIG (reference sequence). J lost 3 bases, V lost 2 bases, and 3 bases had no gene match. The CDR3 contains 14 residues. In nucleotides, the CDR3 is TGTGCCTGGAGTAAAGACAGGGGGACAGATACGCAGTATTTT. This encodes CAWSKDRGTDTQYF.

The genes are TRBV18 and TRBJ2-7, with 7 bases identical to TRBD1. V lost 2 bases and J lost 7; bases outside the gene matches: 5. The length of the CDR3 is 13 residues. Germline lookup yields CDR1 KGHSH and CDR2 LQKENI. The CDR3 nucleotides are TGTGCCAGCTCACCAACAGGGGCCCCTGAGCAGTACTTC. Its protein product is CASSPTGAPEQYF.

This chain connects TRBV3-1 (or the pseudogene TRBV3-2) to TRBJ2-7; 7 bases align to TRBD2. This CDR3 is built from 16 residues. CDR1 and CDR2 from the germline V gene are LGHDT and YNNKEL (reference sequence). The ends lost 3 bases at V and 2 bases at J; junction bases unmatched: 10. The CDR3 loop is CASSQVFREATYEQYF. The CDR3 DNA is TGTGCCAGCAGCCAGGTTTTTCGGGAGGCCACCTACGAGCAGTACTTC.

This CDR3 is CASSVDSGGAYEQYF. CDR3 bases: TGTGCCAGCAGCGTTGATAGCGGGGGTGCCTACGAGCAGTACTTC. The chain links TRBV9 to TRBJ2-7, with 9 bases matching TRBD2. The junction had 5 bases not matched to a gene; V was cut back by 2 bases and J by 2 bases. This CDR3 is 15 amino acids long. Germline values: CDR1 SGDLS, CDR2 YYNGEE.

The chain couples TRBV27 to TRBJ2-7; TRBD1 agrees at 7 bases. This CDR3 contains 16 residues. From germline, CDR1 is MNHEY and CDR2 SMNVEV (reference sequence). V dropped 3 bases and J dropped 1; count of bases not matched to a gene: 9. The CDR3 DNA reads TGTGCCAGCAGTTTCATTGCCGGGACAGCGTCCTACGAGCAGTACTTC. It translates to CASSFIAGTASYEQYF.

This clone appeared once. This chain connects TRBV6-2 or TRBV6-3 to TRBJ1-1; D possibly corresponds to TRBD1 (5 bases). This CDR3 is 18 amino acids long. V was pared by 0 bases and J by 0 bases, with 17 bases between. CDR1 and CDR2 from the germline V gene are MNHEY and SVGEGT. The CDR3 DNA reads as TGTGCCAGCAGTTACTCGCGTGGGCGGACAACAATGAACACTGAAGCTTTCTTT. Residues: CASSYSRGRTTMNTEAFF.

The chain is built from TRBV28 and TRBJ1-6, with D perhaps matching TRBD1 (5 bases). The CDR3 has 19 amino acids. Germline V lookup: CDR1 MDHEN, CDR2 SYDVKM. Deletions cut 4 bases from V and 0 bases from J, with 19 bases between. The CDR3 loop reads CASSSPTGTPSSYNSPLHF. The CDR3 nucleotides are TGTGCCAGCAGTTCCCCCACCGGGACTCCTAGCTCCTATAATTCACCCCTCCACTTT.

The CDR3 nucleotides are TGTGCCAGCAGTTTATTCGCAGGACCGGGGGGGCAGTTCTTC. Its translation: CASSLFAGPGGQFF. This chain connects TRBV27 to TRBJ2-1, with 7 bases lining up with TRBD2. The ends lost 1 base at V and 12 bases at J; junction bases unmatched: 9. The CDR3 has 14 residues. Germline CDR1 and CDR2: MNHEY and SMNVEV (reference sequence).

This rearrangement joins TRBV21-1 to TRBJ2-1; the table names TRBD2, a call not compared with the DNA. TRBV21-1 is classified as a pseudogene. This CDR3 is built from 16 residues. The CDR3 sequence: CASSRGGQRSYNEQFF. The CDR3 coding sequence is TGTGCCAGCAGCAGGGGGGGGCAGAGGTCCTACAATGAGCAGTTCTTC.

This clone was detected only once. The rearrangement joins TRBV12-3 or TRBV12-4 to TRBJ1-5, with unresolved D. Trimming shortened V by 1 base and J by 4 bases, and 5 bases separated the two germline ends. The CDR3 spans 13 residues. Here the CDR3 DNA reads TGTGCCAGCAGTTTAGAGCGAAATCAGCCCCAGCATTTT. Protein sequence: CASSLERNQPQHF.

The J gene is TRBJ2-7, the V gene TRBV5-4; TRBD2 matches 13 bases. This CDR3 has 18 residues. Germline V lookup: CDR1 SGHNT, CDR2 YYREEE (reference sequence). The V and J ends lost 0 bases and 2 bases, in that order; junction bases with no gene match: 8. The CDR3 region has the DNA TGTGCCAGCAGCTTGGGGACTAGCGGGAGCGGGTCTCCCTACGAGCAGTACTTC. This gives the protein CASSLGTSGSGSPYEQYF.

The chain is built from TRBV13 and TRBJ1-1; 8 bases are a match to TRBD1. Per the germline V gene, CDR1 is PRHDT and CDR2 is FYEKMQ (reference sequence). This CDR3 has 16 amino acids. The J segment lost 3 bases and the V segment lost 3 bases, leaving 9 bases of the junction unmatched. The CDR3 DNA follows: TGTGCCAGCAGCTTGCTCAGGACAGGGACGGACACTGAAGCTTTCTTT. This translates into CASSLLRTGTDTEAFF. Full variable domain (outside the CDR3, taken from reference TRBV13 and TRBJ1-1): AAGVIQSPRHLIKEKRETATLKCYPIPRHDTVYWYQQGPGQDPQFLISFYEKMQSDKGSIPDRFSAQQFSDYHSELNMSSLELGDSALYFCASSLLRTGTDTEAFFGQGTRLTVV.

The chain carries TRBV5-1 and TRBJ2-7, with 9 bases lining up with TRBD2. The CDR3 extends over 16 amino acids. Trimming removed 3 bases from V and 2 bases from J; junction bases left unmatched: 9. Germline V gives CDR1 SGHRS, CDR2 YFSETQ. The CDR3 nucleotides are TGCGCCAGCAGCTGGCCCCTCAGCGGGGGGCCCTACGAGCAGTACTTC. Amino acid sequence: CASSWPLSGGPYEQYF. Looking up the rest from reference TRBV5-1 and TRBJ2-7 gives the full variable domain: KAGVTQTPRYLIKTRGQQVTLSCSPISGHRSVSWYQQTPGQGLQFLFEYFSETQRNKGNFPGRFSGRQFSNSRSEMNVSTLELGDSALYLCASSWPLSGGPYEQYFGPGTRLTVT.

The chain carries TRBV4-1 and TRBJ2-1, with 7 bases fitting TRBD2. V lost 1 base, J lost 0 bases, and 6 bases stayed unmatched. Germline V gives CDR1 MGHRA, CDR2 YSYEKL. This CDR3 comprises 17 residues. The CDR3 spells CASSQVGGRVSYNEQFF. CDR3 sequence (DNA): TGCGCCAGCAGCCAAGTAGGTGGGAGGGTCTCCTACAATGAGCAGTTCTTC.

This sequence joins TRBV27 and TRBJ2-1; 10 bases match TRBD2. J gave up 9 bases and V 5 bases, and 7 bases lay outside the gene matches. CDR1 is MNHEY, CDR2 SMNVEV, per germline (reference sequence). This CDR3 spans 14 amino acids. The chain's CDR3 is CASSTKREGLEQFF. CDR3 sequence (DNA): TGTGCCAGCAGTACTAAGCGGGAGGGCCTTGAGCAGTTCTTC.

The chain employs TRBV4-2 and TRBJ2-7, with 7 bases identical to TRBD2. Germline V gene data show CDR1 as LGHNA and CDR2 as YNFKEQ. The CDR3 spans 15 residues. The ends lost 0 bases at V and 7 bases at J; junction bases unmatched: 9. The CDR3 protein is CASSQDSQGGREQYF. DNA of the CDR3: TGTGCCAGCAGCCAAGATTCGCAGGGAGGGAGGGAGCAGTACTTC.

This chain links TRBV28 with TRBJ2-5; 7 bases are a match to TRBD2. Germline values: CDR1 MDHEN, CDR2 SYDVKM. V trimming: 4 bases; J trimming: 2 bases; junction bases outside the gene matches: 7. The CDR3 contains 15 residues. The CDR3 sequence: CASSYRRLAQETQYF. CDR3 bases: TGTGCCAGCAGTTATCGAAGACTAGCACAAGAGACCCAGTACTTC. Using reference TRBV28 and TRBJ2-5 for the parts outside the CDR3, the full variable domain is DVKVTQSSRYLVKRTGEKVFLECVQDMDHENMFWYRQDPGLGLRLIYFSYDVKMKEKGDIPEGYSVSREKKERFSLILESASTNQTSMYLCASSYRRLAQETQYFGPGTRLLVL.

This clone turned up a few times. The V and J genes are TRBV4-1 and TRBJ1-4, with a possible D match to TRBD1 (6 bases). The CDR3 runs to 15 residues. Germline V gene lookup returns CDR1 MGHRA and CDR2 YSYEKL. Trimming pared 1 base from V and 8 bases from J, leaving 14 bases between. CDR3 residues: CASSQVAGVGEKLFF. CDR3 nucleotides: TGCGCCAGCAGCCAAGTCGCAGGGGTTGGAGAAAAACTGTTTTTT.